This TCR beta chain appears in the sequencing data of a study of blood T cell repertoires in COVID-19 (dated by TCRdb to 2018 to 2021). Concerning the study at large: Collaborator samples came from the United States, Italy and Spain and covered acute and convalescent phases of COVID-19. The prospective study material was composed of cDNA or gDNA derived from T cells, B-cell-depleted T cells, or PBMCs. Subjects who had been exposed to COVID-19, were actively infected with it, or had recovered from it provided the deeply sampled blood TCRbeta repertoires that made up the dataset. The repertoires were released in a freely available public database intended as a resource for research on the immune response to SARS-CoV-2. The samples were drawn from the first 160 participants of the ongoing ImmuneRACE study and from 1,254 subjects provided by 6 global collaborators. Sample metadata almost always included a de-identified subject ID, COVID-19 status, age in years and sex. Where available, HLA class I and class II types were taken from metadata supplied by the sample provider and were not determined by assay-based typing. Points the paper makes about the study in general: Clinical and demographic metadata were provided uncurated, with the amount varying by source and participant.

One collaborating source in Seattle enrolled patients during active infection and followed them longitudinally through the course of disease. The collaborating institutions used their own protocols to collect whole blood in K2EDTA tubes. For TCRbeta analysis, collaborators shipped samples as frozen whole blood, isolated PBMCs, or DNA extracted from either of those sample types. Regarding this clone: Its antigen is still unknown. Per-base quality was not reported, and no clone a single base away is much larger than it.

The immunoSEQ Assay, a bias-controlled multiplex PCR, was used to amplify TCRbeta CDR3 regions from genomic DNA. As for the original processing: The number of nucleated cells in each sample was estimated from the amplification of reference gene primers within the assay. To quantify the absolute abundance of each unique TCRbeta CDR3 rearrangement, sequence reads were collapsed and filtered. For each sample, productive Simpson clonality was calculated as the square root of Simpson's diversity index over productive rearrangements. In TCRdb, the immuneACCESS table is reduced to in-frame sequences with V and J assigned. These tables do not hold every clone; where another copy was compared, an unresolved V gene accounts for under half, and the others remain unexplained. V, J and clone size were drawn from that table, and D and trimming were deduced from the DNA. Here the sample has some 450,000 clones; around 90% occur a single time. Roughly 0.87% of the sample is held by the ten biggest clonotypes.

V is cut back by 5 bases and J by 4 bases, with 5 bases in the junction unmatched. CDR1 LNHDA and CDR2 SQIVND were looked up in the germline V gene (reference sequence). There are 15 amino acids in the CDR3, from cysteine to phenylalanine inclusive. The retained sequence is limited to the CDR3, 45 bases, with the frame set at the first base. The sequence joins TRBV19 to TRBJ2-7; 13 middle bases align to TRBD2. Sequenced material: peripheral blood. The TCR sequence derives from a man aged 18 to 30 with COVID-19, enrolled during active disease. The DNA sequence is TGTGCCAGTAGTGCCTGGACTAGCGGGGGATACGAGCAGTACTTC. It specifies CASSAWTSGGYEQYF.